This T cell receptor (beta chain) was sequenced in a study of OX40 agonist ivuxolimab in advanced cancers. Overall study context: People who had prior anti-PD-1, anti-PD-L1 or anti-CTLA-4 therapy could take part, and approximately 43% had some. Partial responses were recorded for three patients, including one with hepatocellular carcinoma and two with cutaneous melanoma. Study outcomes and limitations: At 0.1 to 3.0 mg/kg and by week 6, clonal expansion occurred in CD4+ and CD8+ blood T cells. More expanded clones were found, on average, in CD8+ than in CD4+ T cells.

Note on this clone: Its antigen remains unknown.

The repertoire was sequenced with immunoSEQ multiplex PCR; TCRdb's copy has only in-frame clones and lacks some. Of around 100,000 clones in the sample, over 75% are singletons; the top ten hold approximately 0.3%. The material was CD4+ or CD8+ T cells sorted from blood, obtained in a trial of the OX40 agonist ivuxolimab. This clonotype originated in an adult with an advanced solid tumor such as melanoma, head and neck, liver or kidney cancer.

The CDR3 region has the DNA TGTGCCAGCAGATCTAGCGGGAGTGGGTACGAGCAGTACTTC. It yields the protein CASRSSGSGYEQYF. This chain joins TRBV2 and TRBJ2-7, with TRBD2 matching 10 bases. CDR3 length: 14 residues. Germline CDR1 reads SNHLY; CDR2 reads FYNNEI. V lost 6 bases and J lost 4; bases outside the gene matches: 6.